This T cell receptor beta chain was recovered during a study of blood T cells in healthy people across ages. Whole-study results and caveats: As age increased, TCR beta diversity per million T cells fell in a roughly linear fashion.

This clonotype was found once. Its antigen is not identified. In germline, CDR1 is MNHEY, CDR2 SMNVEV (reference sequence). The CDR3 runs to 15 residues. Trimming took 4 bases from V and 10 from J, leaving 20 bases between them. For the second PCR, which ran for about 6 to 11 cycles, a sample-barcoded 5' primer and a J-beta primer mix were used. Carrying 12 random nucleotides, a template-switch adaptor labeled each individual cDNA molecule. A minimum of 2.5 million CDR3-containing paired-end reads was obtained for each sample. From the 5' RACE reads, TCRdb called clonotypes with MiXCR, one entry per CDR3 protein. Of 850,000 to 1,000,000 distinct CDR3 sequences listed, about 53% were seen once; the top ten hold 20% to 25%.

The receptor comes from an older woman in good health. The material sequenced was blood. The genes are TRBV27 and TRBJ2-1, with a weak D call TRBD2 (6 bases). CDR3 sequence (DNA): TGTGCCAGCAGTTCCCTCGGGACTGGGTTCGACGAGCAGTTCTTC. It yields the protein CASSSLGTGFDEQFF.